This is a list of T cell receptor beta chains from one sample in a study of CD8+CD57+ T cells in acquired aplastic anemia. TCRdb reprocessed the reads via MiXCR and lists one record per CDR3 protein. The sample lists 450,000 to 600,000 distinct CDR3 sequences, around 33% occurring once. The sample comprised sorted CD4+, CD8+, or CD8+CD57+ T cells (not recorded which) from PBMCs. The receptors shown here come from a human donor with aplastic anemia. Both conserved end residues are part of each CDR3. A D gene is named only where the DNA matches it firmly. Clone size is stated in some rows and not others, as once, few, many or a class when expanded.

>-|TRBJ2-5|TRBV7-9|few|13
TGTGCCAGCAGCTCGGACAGACAAGGGACCCAGTACTTC
CASSSDRQGTQYF
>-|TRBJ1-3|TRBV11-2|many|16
TGTGCCAGCAGCTTAGTCGGGTCAGGGCCTGGAAACACCATATATTTT
CASSLVGSGPGNTIYF
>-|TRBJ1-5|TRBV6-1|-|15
TGTGCCAGCAGACCCGGACAACTCCTCAATCAGCCCCAGCATTTT
CASRPGQLLNQPQHF
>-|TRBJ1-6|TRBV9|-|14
TGTGCCAGCTCCAGGGACACACGAGATTCACCCCTCCACTTT
CASSRDTRDSPLHF
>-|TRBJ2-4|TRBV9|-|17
TGTGCCACACACCCCTTAATGACAGGTCCAGCCAAAAACATTCAGTACTTC
CATHPLMTGPAKNIQYF
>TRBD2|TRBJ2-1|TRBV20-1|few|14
TGCAGTGCTAAAGTAGCGGGGGGTTACAATGAGCAGTTCTTC
CSAKVAGGYNEQFF
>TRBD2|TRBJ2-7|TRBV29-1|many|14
TGCAGCGTTGATAAAGCGGGGGATCAATTCGGGCAGTACTTC
CSVDKAGDQFGQYF
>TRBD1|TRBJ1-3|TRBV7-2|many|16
TGTGCCAGCAGTCTCGGGACAGCCAACTCTGGAAACACCATATATTTT
CASSLGTANSGNTIYF
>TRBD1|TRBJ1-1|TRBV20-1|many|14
TGCAGTGCTCACCAATGGACAGGGAACACTGAAGCTTTCTTT
CSAHQWTGNTEAFF
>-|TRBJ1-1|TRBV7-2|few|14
TGTGCCAGCAGCCCCCTCACTAGGAACACTGAAGCTTTCTTT
CASSPLTRNTEAFF
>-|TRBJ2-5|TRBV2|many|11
TGTGCCAGCCAGACTTTAGAGACCCAGTACTTC
CASQTLETQYF
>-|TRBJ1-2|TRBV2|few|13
TGTGCCAGCAGTGAGGATCCCTCCTATGGCTACACCTTC
CASSEDPSYGYTF
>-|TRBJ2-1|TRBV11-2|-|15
TGTGCCAGCAGCTTTCTGCGGGGGCGGTACAATGAGCAGTTCTTC
CASSFLRGRYNEQFF
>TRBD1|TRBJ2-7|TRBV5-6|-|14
TGTGCCGGGTCTTCGAGACAGGGAAACTACGAGCAGTACTTC
CAGSSRQGNYEQYF
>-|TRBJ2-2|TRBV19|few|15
TGTGCCAGTAGTATAGTTCCGGCGAACACCGGGGAGCTGTTTTTT
CASSIVPANTGELFF
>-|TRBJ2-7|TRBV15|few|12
TGTGCCACCAGCAGAGCAGAGGACGAGCAGTACTTC
CATSRAEDEQYF
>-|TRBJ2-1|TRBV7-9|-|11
TGTGCCAGCAGCCAAGGGCACGGGTTCAGCTTC
CASSQGHGFSF
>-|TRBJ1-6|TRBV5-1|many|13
TGCGCCAGCAGGAGGACACCTAATTCACCCCTCCACTTT
CASRRTPNSPLHF
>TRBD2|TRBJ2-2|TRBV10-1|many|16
TGCGCCAGCAGTGAAGCAGGACTAGCGGGAGAAGGGGAGCTGTTTTTT
CASSEAGLAGEGELFF
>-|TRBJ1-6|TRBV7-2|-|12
TGTGCCAGCAGCCATCTTTCCTCACCCCTCCACTTT
CASSHLSSPLHF
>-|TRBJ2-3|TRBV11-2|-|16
TGTGCCAGCAGCTCCTCCTCGCCGGGGGATGGGGATACGCAGTATTTT
CASSSSSPGDGDTQYF
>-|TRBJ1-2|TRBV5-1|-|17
TGCGCCAGCAGCCCCGGAACTTGGACGGAGGAAGCGTGGGGCTACACCTTC
CASSPGTWTEEAWGYTF
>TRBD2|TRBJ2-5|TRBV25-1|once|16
TGTGCCAGCAGTGAATATCGAGCGGGAGAGGGGGAGACCCAGTACTTC
CASSEYRAGEGETQYF
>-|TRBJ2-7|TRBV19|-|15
TGTGCCAGTAGTATCGCGGGAATTAGAACCTACGAGCAGTACTTC
CASSIAGIRTYEQYF
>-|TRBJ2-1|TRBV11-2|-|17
TGTGCCAGCAGCCCCGGCCTTGGGGGGATTACCTACAATGAGCAGTTCTTC
CASSPGLGGITYNEQFF
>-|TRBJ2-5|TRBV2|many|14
TGTGCCAGCAGTGAAGGCGATTCTGAGGAGACCCAGTACTTC
CASSEGDSEETQYF
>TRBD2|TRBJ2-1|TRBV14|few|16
TGTGCCAGCAGCCAAGTCGCGTGGGGGAGGGACAATGAGCAGTTCTTC
CASSQVAWGRDNEQFF
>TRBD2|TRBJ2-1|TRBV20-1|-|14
TGCAGTGCCCCCGGGACTAGCGGGATTAATGAGCAGTTCTTC
CSAPGTSGINEQFF
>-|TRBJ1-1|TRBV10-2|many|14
TGCGCCAGCAGTGAGTCGGGGGGGCGAACTGAAGCTTTCTTT
CASSESGGRTEAFF
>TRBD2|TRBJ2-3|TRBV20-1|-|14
TGCAGTGCCTCGGGGGGACTAGCGGGAGATACGCAGTATTTT
CSASGGLAGDTQYF
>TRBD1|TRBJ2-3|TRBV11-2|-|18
TGTGCCAGCAGCCCCTCGGGACAGGGGCTATCTAGCACAGATACGCAGTATTTT
CASSPSGQGLSSTDTQYF
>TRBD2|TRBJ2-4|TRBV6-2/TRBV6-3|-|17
TGTGCCAGCAGTTATCTAGGACTAGCGGGAGGGACGAACATTCAGTACTTC
CASSYLGLAGGTNIQYF
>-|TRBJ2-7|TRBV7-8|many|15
TGTGCCAGCAGCAACCAAAACACTATAATAACCCTGAGGTACTTC
CASSNQNTIITLRYF
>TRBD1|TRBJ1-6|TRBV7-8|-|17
TGTGCCAGCAGCTTCCGGGACAGCAACCGATTTAATTCACCCCTCCACTTT
CASSFRDSNRFNSPLHF
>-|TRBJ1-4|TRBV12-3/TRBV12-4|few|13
TGTGCCAGCAGTTTAACTTCTACCCGGAAACTGTTTTTT
CASSLTSTRKLFF
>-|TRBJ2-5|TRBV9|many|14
TGTGCCAGCAGCGTAGGACTAGTCGGCGAGACCCAGTACTTC
CASSVGLVGETQYF
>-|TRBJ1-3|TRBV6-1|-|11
TGTGCCAGCCAGCGGGGGCACATCATATATTTT
CASQRGHIIYF
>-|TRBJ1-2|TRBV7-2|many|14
TGTGCCAGCAGCTCCTACGAGGGCAACTATGGCTACACCTTC
CASSSYEGNYGYTF